The 16 T cell receptor beta chains presented below share a single source sample, sequenced in a study of T cells after yellow fever vaccination. TCRdb reprocessed the 5' RACE reads via MiXCR and lists one record per CDR3 protein. Of some 110,000 distinct CDR3 sequences listed, 7.2% are singletons. The starting material was CD4+ T cells sorted from PBMCs, obtained around 45 days after the first yellow fever vaccination. The receptors originated from a man aged 18 to 30 who received the YFV17D yellow fever vaccine.

This clonotype was detected ten times or more. The chain carries TRBV5-4 and TRBJ1-2; the D gene is possibly TRBD1 (5 bases). Trimming removed 0 bases at V and 0 bases at J, with 12 bases between. Germline-derived CDR1 and CDR2 are SGHNT and YYREEE (reference sequence). The length of the CDR3 is 16 residues. CDR3 coding DNA: TGTGCCAGCAGCTTGGTTGGGAGGGGAACTAACTATGGCTACACCTTC. Its translation is CASSLVGRGTNYGYTF.

The sample holds many counts of this clonotype. The chain has TRBV7-2 and TRBJ2-7; TRBD1 matches at 8 bases. Trimming cost V 5 bases and J 6 bases; bases outside gene matches: 6. CDR3 size: 13 residues. Germline V gene sequence: CDR1 SGHTA, CDR2 FQGNSA. The DNA of the CDR3 is TGTGCCAGCAGCAGGGACAGGCAGCTCGAGCAGTACTTC. This gives the protein CASSRDRQLEQYF.

The chain employs TRBV5-1 and TRBJ2-3, with D unclear. In germline, CDR1 is SGHRS, CDR2 YFSETQ. Trimming left V 7 bases short and J 5 bases short, with 11 bases between. This CDR3 spans 12 amino acids. The chain's CDR3 is CASRAGQDTQYF. The CDR3 region has the DNA TGCGCCAGCCGAGCCGGGCAAGATACGCAGTATTTT.

This clonotype was seen ten or more times. V usage is TRBV7-2 and J usage is TRBJ1-2; TRBD1 matches at 9 bases. V lost 4 bases, J lost 1 base, and 4 bases stayed unmatched. This CDR3 region has 15 residues. The germline CDR1 and CDR2 sequences are SGHTA and FQGNSA. CDR3 in DNA: TGTGCCAGCAGCTGGGGACAGGGCGATAACTATGGCTACACCTTC. This codes for CASSWGQGDNYGYTF.

The J gene is TRBJ2-5, the V gene TRBV5-6, with D tentatively TRBD2 (5 bases). This CDR3 is built from 16 residues. Germline CDR1 is SGHDT and CDR2 is YYEEEE. Trimming shortened V by 0 bases and J by 1 base, and 13 bases separated the two germline ends. CDR3 sequence: CASSLDSRRIQETQYF. In DNA, the CDR3 is TGTGCCAGCAGCTTGGACTCGAGGAGGATCCAAGAGACCCAGTACTTC.

Regarding this clonotype: This may arise from a read error, as a much more abundant clone is one base away. CDR3 coding DNA: TGTGCCAGCGGCCCACCACCAGCTTCACCCCTCCACTTT. This codes for CASGPPPASPLHF. This rearrangement joins TRBV4-2 to TRBJ1-6, with D unclear. The CDR3 covers 13 residues. V was shortened by 8 bases and J by 9 bases, with 14 bases between the two germline ends. CDR1 is LGHNA and CDR2 is YNFKEQ in the germline V gene.

Of note for this clonotype: A read error may produce the germline difference seen at one junction end. V gene TRBV7-3 combines with J gene TRBJ2-3; TRBD2 is a possible D gene (7 bases). Germline V gene data show CDR1 as SGHTA and CDR2 as FQGTGA. The CDR3 runs 15 residues. The chain's CDR3 is CASSLGGGASDTQNF. The CDR3 DNA is TGTGCCAGCAGCTTGGGTGGGGGGGCCTCAGATACGCAGAATTTT.

This clonotype was counted many times. The gene calls are TRBV12-3 or TRBV12-4 and TRBJ2-7, with D possibly being TRBD1 (5 bases). With 5 bases removed from V and 3 bases from J, the gap between germline ends came to 8 bases. The CDR3 runs to 12 residues. The CDR3: CASSRTSYEQYF. The CDR3 DNA reads as TGTGCCAGCAGTCGGACAAGCTACGAGCAGTACTTC.

This clonotype was detected a few times. The rearrangement joins TRBV5-6 to TRBJ2-3; the match to TRBD2 covers 11 bases. V lost 4 bases to trimming and J lost 2 bases; unmatched junction nucleotides: 6. The CDR3 runs to 16 residues. Looked up from germline, CDR1 is SGHDT and CDR2 is YYEEEE. The CDR3 here is CASSPSGGRDTDTQYF. In DNA form, the CDR3 reads TGTGCCAGCAGCCCTAGCGGGGGGCGGGACACAGATACGCAGTATTTT.

This clonotype was found many times. The chain joins TRBV6-1 to TRBJ2-1; 11 positions agree with TRBD2. Trimming took 3 bases from V and 9 from J; bases not matched to a gene: 4. The CDR3 loop spans 14 amino acids. Looked up from germline, CDR1 is MNHNS and CDR2 is SASEGT. The CDR3 sequence is CASSDSGGASEQFF. The CDR3 bases are TGTGCCAGCAGTGATAGCGGGGGGGCCTCTGAGCAGTTCTTC.

At least ten counts were recorded for this clonotype. The V gene is TRBV4-3, the J gene TRBJ2-1; D unclear. CDR1 LGHNA and CDR2 YSLEER come from the germline V gene. The V end was cut by 1 base, the J end by 9 bases, with 13 bases between. The CDR3 extends over 14 amino acids. This CDR3 is CASSQATQTSEQFF. The CDR3 region has the DNA TGCGCCAGCAGCCAAGCTACCCAAACATCTGAGCAGTTCTTC.

The sample holds many counts of this clonotype. The chain combines TRBV20-1 with TRBJ2-7; D uncertain. Trimming took 1 base from V and 5 from J, leaving 6 bases between them. Germline values: CDR1 DFQATT, CDR2 SNEGSKA (reference sequence). The CDR3 covers 11 residues. CDR3 sequence reads: CSARGGNEQYV. CDR3 nucleotides: TGCAGTGCTAGAGGTGGGAACGAGCAGTACGTC.

This chain uses TRBV20-1 with TRBJ2-1, with D maybe TRBD2 (7 bases). V was clipped by 6 bases and J by 0 bases, with 18 bases between them. Germline CDR1 reads DFQATT; CDR2 reads SNEGSKA (reference sequence). The CDR3 length is 16 residues. In nucleotides, the CDR3 is TGCAGTGCCCCCGGCTGGCGGGGGCTCTCCTACAATGAGCAGTTCTTC. Amino acid sequence: CSAPGWRGLSYNEQFF.

This clonotype occurred many times. V gene TRBV4-3 combines with J gene TRBJ2-2; D is unclear. The CDR3 is 17 amino acids. Germline CDR1 is LGHNA and CDR2 is YSLEER. Trimming took off 0 bases at V and 4 bases at J, with 15 bases between the two ends. DNA of the CDR3: TGCGCCAGCAGCCAAGATCAAGGGTCGGCTACCACCGGGGAGCTGTTTTTT. It specifies CASSQDQGSATTGELFF.

This clonotype was found many times. The rearrangement uses TRBV2 and TRBJ2-1, with D possibly TRBD2 on 7 matching bases. There are 14 residues in the CDR3. Germline assignment: CDR1 SNHLY and CDR2 FYNNEI. V lost 8 bases to trimming and J lost 1 base, with 12 bases between them. The CDR3 DNA reads TGTGCCAGCCGGGGGGCCGGGTCCTACAATGAGCAGTTCTTC. Amino acids: CASRGAGSYNEQFF.

This clonotype was seen at least ten times. CDR3 DNA: TGTGCCAGCAGCGACAGATTCTACGAGCAGTACGTC. Its protein product is CASSDRFYEQYV. The V call is TRBV28, the J call TRBJ2-7; D is possibly TRBD1 (5 bases). Germline values: CDR1 MDHEN, CDR2 SYDVKM. The CDR3 has 12 residues. The V and J ends lost 6 bases and 3 bases respectively, with 9 bases between them.